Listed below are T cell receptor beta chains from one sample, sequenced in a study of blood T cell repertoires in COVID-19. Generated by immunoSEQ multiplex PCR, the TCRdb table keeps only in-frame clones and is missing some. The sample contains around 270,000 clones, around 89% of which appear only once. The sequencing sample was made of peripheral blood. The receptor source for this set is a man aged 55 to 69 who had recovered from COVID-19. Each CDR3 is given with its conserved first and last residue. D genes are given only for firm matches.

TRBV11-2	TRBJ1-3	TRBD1	CASSSPGQGRSGNTIYF
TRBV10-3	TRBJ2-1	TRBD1	CAISNPDGDRGFNEQFF
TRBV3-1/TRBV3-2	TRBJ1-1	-	CASSQGHITEAFF
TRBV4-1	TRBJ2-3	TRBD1	CASSQGTGLSTDTQYF
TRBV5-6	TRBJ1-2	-	CASSPDVRAANYGYTF
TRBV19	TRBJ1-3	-	CASSIGRGGNTIYF
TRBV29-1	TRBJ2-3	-	CSVEGPQRGGADTQYF
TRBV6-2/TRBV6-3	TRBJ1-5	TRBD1	CASSYKRSRGQGNQPQHF
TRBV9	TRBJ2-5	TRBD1	CASSVAAGQGGETQYF
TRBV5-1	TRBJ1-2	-	CASSLGTVELYGYTF
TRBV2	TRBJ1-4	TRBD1	CASSSDRGPNEKLFF
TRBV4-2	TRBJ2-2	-	CASSLGGIDTGELFF
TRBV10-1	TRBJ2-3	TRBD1	CASSDGVKDRGTNTQYF
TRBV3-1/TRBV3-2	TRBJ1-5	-	CASSQERRPQDGQPISNQPQHF
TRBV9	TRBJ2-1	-	CASTGGGNEQFF
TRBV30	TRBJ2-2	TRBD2	CAWTSRGGRGGELFF
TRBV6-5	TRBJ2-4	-	CASTTDGLLLQYF
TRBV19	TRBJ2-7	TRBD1	CASTYSGTGSYEQYF
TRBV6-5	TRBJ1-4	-	CASKGNGGYEKLFF
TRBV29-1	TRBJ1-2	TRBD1	CSVGDRVRDGYGYTF
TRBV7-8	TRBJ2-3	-	CASSFGDTQYF
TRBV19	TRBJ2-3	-	CASSWVRGGIDTQYF
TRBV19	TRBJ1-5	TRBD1	CASRDRILNQPQHF
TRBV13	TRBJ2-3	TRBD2	CASSQGTSAADTQYF
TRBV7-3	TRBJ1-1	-	CASSLSGRGGMNTEAFF
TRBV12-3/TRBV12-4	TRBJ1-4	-	CASRWGGLEKLFF
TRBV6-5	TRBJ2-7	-	CASSYGQLSYEQYF
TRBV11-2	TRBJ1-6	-	CASSFNRDSPLHF
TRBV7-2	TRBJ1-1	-	CASSLDLPGEAFF
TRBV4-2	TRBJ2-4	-	CASNPIEGRAKNIQYF
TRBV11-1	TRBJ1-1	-	CASSIKQGITEAFF
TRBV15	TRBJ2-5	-	CATRRGVQETQYF
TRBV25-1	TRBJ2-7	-	CASSVVGGYEQYF
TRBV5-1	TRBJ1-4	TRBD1	CASSFGQGASVNEKLFF
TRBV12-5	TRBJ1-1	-	CASRNTEAFF
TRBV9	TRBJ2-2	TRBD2	CASSVSSSGGPPNTGELFF
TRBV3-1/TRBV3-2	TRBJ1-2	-	CASSQRGTGEGYTF
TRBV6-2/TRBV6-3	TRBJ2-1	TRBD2	CASSPPAGGLLNEQFF
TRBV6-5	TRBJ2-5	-	CASSYSQLGETQYF
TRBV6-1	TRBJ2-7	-	CASSEWQNAYEQYF
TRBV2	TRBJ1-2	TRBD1	CASTLRDRSGYTF
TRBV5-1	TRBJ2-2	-	CASSFPDSANTGELFF
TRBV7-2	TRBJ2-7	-	CASSLPAPGQSYEQYF
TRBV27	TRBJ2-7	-	CASSDLTSIYEQYF
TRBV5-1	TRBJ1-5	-	CASSIGDNNQPQHF
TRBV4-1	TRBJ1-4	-	CASSQEVGGTNEKLFF
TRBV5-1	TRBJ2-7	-	CASSWTANEQYF